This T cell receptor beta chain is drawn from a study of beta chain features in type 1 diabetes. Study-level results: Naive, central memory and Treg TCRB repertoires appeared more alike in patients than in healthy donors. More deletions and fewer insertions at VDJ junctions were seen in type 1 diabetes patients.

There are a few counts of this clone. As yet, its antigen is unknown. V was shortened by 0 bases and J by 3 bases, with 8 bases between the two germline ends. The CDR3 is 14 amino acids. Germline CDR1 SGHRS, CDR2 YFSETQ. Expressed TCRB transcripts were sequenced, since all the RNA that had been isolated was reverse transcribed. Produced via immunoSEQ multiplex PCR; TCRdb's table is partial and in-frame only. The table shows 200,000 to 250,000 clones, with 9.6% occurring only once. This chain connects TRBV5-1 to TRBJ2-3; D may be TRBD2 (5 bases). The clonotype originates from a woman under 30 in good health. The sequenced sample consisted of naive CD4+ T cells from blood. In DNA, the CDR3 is TGCGCCAGCAGCTTGGTCGAGGGTACAGATACGCAGTATTTT. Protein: CASSLVEGTDTQYF. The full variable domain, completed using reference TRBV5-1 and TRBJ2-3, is KAGVTQTPRYLIKTRGQQVTLSCSPISGHRSVSWYQQTPGQGLQFLFEYFSETQRNKGNFPGRFSGRQFSNSRSEMNVSTLELGDSALYLCASSLVEGTDTQYFGPGTRLTVL.